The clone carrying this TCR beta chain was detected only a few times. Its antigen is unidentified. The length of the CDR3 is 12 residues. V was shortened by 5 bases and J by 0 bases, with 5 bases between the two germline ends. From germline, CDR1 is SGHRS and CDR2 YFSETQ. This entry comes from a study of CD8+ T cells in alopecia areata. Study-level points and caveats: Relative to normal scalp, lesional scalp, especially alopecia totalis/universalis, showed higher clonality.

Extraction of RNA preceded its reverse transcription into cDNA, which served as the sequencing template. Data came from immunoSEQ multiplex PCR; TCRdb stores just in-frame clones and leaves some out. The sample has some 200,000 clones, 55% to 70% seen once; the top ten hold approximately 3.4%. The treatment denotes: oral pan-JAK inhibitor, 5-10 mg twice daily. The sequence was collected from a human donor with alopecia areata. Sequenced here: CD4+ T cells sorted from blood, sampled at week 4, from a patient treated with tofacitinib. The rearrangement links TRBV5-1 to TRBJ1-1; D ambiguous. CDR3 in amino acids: CASRGMNTEAFF. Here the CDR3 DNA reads TGCGCCAGCAGAGGCATGAACACTGAAGCTTTCTTT.